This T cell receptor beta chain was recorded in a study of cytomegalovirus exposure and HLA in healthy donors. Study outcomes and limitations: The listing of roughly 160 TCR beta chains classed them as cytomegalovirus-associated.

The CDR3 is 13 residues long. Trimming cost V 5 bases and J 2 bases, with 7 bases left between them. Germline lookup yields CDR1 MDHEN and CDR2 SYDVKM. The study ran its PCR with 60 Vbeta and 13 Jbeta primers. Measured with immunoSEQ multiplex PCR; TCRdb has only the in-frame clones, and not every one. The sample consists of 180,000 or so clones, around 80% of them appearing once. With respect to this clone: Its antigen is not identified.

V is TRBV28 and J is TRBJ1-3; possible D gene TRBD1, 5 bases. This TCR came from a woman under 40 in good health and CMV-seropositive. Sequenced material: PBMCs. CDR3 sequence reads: CASSDSAGNTIYF. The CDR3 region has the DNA TGTGCCAGCAGTGACAGCGCTGGAAACACCATATATTTT.